This T cell receptor (beta chain) was found in a study of blood T cell repertoires in COVID-19. The length of the CDR3 is 18 residues. Germline-derived CDR1 and CDR2 are SSHAT and FNYEAQ (reference sequence). Turning to this clone: Its ends do not fully match the called genes, so a read error is possible.

Original analysis: Reference gene primer amplification in the assay estimated nucleated cell counts. The assay was immunoSEQ multiplex PCR, and TCRdb's table has in-frame clones only and misses some. The DNA was the basis for D and trimming; V, J and clone size are from that table. The sample includes under 300,000 clones, less than 90% of them seen just once. The clonotype was recovered from a man in his fifties or sixties with acute or convalescent COVID-19. Sequencing was done on a sample of peripheral blood. The chain couples TRBV7-7 to TRBJ1-2; 8 positions agree with TRBD1. The CDR3 sequence is CASSSPGDRSCPNYGYTF. The DNA of the CDR3 is TGTGCTAGCAGCTCACCGGGGGACAGGTCCTGCCCTAACTATGGCTACACCTTC.